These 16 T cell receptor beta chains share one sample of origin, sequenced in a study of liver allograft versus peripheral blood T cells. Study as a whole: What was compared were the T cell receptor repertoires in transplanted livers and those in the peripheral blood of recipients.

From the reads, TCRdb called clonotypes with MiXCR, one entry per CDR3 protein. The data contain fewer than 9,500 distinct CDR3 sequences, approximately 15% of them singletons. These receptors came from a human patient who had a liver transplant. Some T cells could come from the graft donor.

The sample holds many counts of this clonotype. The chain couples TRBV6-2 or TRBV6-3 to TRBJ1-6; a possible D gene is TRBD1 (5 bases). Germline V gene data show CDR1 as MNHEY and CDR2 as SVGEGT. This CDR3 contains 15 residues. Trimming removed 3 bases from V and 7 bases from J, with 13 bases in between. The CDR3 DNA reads TGTGCCAGCAGTTATAGGGGACTCCGGAATTCACCCCTCCACTTT. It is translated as CASSYRGLRNSPLHF.

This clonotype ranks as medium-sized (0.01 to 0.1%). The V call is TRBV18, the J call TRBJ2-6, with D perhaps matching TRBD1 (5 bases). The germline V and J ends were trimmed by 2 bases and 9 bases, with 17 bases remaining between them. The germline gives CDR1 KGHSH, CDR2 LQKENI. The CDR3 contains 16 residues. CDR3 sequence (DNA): TGTGCCAGCTCACCAAGTCAGGGTATCGGTGGCAACGTCCTGACTTTC. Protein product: CASSPSQGIGGNVLTF.

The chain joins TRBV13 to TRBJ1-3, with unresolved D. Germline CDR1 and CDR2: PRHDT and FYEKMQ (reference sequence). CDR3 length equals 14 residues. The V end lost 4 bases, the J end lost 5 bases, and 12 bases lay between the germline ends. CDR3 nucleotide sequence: TGTGCCAGCAGCTCAAAGGGCTCCCGAAACACCATATATTTT. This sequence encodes CASSSKGSRNTIYF.

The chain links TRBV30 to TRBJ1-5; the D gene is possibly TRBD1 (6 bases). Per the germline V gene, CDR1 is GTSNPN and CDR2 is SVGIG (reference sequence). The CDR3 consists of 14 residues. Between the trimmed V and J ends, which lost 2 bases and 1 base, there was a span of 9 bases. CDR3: CAWSHGGSNQPQHF. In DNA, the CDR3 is TGTGCCTGGAGTCACGGGGGCAGCAATCAGCCCCAGCATTTT.

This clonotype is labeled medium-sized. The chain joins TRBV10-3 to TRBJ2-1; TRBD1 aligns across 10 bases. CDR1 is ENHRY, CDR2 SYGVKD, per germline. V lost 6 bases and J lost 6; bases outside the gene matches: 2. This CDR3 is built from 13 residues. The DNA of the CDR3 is TGTGCCATCAGAGGACAGGGGGGCAATGAGCAGTTCTTC. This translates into CAIRGQGGNEQFF.

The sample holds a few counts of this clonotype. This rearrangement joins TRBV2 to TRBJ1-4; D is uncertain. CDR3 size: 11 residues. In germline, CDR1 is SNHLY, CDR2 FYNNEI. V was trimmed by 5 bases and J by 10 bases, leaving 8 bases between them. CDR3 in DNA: TGTGCCAGCAGTCCTAAGGCAAAACTGTTTTTT. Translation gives CASSPKAKLFF.

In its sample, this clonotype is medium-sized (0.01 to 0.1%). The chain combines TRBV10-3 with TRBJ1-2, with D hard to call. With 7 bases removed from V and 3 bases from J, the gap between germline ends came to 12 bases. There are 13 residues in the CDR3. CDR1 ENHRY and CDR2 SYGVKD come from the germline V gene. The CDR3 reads CAIKLAEDYGYTF. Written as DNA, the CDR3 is TGTGCCATCAAACTCGCGGAGGACTATGGCTACACCTTC.

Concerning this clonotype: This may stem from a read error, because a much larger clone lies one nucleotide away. CDR3 amino acids: CTSSPRAGEQFF. The CDR3 DNA is TGTACCAGCTCACCAAGGGCCGGGGAGCAGTTCTTC. The chain uses TRBV18 and TRBJ2-1; D is unresolved. CDR3 length: 12 residues. Per germline, CDR1 KGHSH and CDR2 LQKENI.

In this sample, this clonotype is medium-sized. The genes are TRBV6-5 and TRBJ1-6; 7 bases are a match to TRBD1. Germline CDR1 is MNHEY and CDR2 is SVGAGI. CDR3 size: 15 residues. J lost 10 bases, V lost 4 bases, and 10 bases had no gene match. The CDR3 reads CASSLWDRQGSPLHF. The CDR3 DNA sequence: TGTGCCAGCAGTTTATGGGACCGACAGGGATCACCCCTCCACTTT.

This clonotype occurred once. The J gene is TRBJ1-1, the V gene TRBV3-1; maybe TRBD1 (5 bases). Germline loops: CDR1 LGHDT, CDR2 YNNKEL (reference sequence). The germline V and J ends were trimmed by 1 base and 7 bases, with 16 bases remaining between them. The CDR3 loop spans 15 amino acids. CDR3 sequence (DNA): TGTGCCAGCAGCCAAGTGGGGACGGGGCTCGATGAAGCTTTCTTT. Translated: CASSQVGTGLDEAFF.

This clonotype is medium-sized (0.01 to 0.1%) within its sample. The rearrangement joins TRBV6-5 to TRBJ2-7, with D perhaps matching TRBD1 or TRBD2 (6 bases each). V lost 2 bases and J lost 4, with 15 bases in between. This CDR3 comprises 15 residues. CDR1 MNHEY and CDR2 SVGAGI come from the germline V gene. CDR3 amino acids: CASSYTRGGGYEQYF. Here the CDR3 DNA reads TGTGCCAGCAGTTACACCAGGGGAGGCGGGTACGAGCAGTACTTC.

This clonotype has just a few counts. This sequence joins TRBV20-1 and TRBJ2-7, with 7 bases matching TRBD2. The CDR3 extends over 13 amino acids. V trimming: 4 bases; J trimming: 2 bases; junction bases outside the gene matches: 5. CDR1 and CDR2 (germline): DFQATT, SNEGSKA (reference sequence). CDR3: CSAIRGDAYEQYF. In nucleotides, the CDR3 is TGCAGTGCTATACGGGGGGACGCCTACGAGCAGTACTTC.

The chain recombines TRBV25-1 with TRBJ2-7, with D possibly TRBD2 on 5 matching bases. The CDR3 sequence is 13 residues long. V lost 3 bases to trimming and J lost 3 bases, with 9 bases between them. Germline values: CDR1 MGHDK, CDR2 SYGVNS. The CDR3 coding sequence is TGTGCCAGCAGTGATCCGGGGAACTACGAGCAGTACTTC. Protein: CASSDPGNYEQYF.

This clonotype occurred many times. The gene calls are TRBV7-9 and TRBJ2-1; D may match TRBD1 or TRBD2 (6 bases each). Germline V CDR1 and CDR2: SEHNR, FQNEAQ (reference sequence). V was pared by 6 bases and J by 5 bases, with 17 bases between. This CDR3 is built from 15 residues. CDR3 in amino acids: CASSSYRGLNNEQFF. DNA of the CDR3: TGTGCCAGCAGTTCGTATCGGGGGCTAAACAATGAGCAGTTCTTC. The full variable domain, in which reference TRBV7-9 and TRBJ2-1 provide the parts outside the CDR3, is DTGVSQNPRHKITKRGQNVTFRCDPISEHNRLYWYRQTLGQGPEFLTYFQNEAQLEKSRLLSDRFSAERPKGSFSTLEIQRTEQGDSAMYLCASSSYRGLNNEQFFGPGTRLTVL.

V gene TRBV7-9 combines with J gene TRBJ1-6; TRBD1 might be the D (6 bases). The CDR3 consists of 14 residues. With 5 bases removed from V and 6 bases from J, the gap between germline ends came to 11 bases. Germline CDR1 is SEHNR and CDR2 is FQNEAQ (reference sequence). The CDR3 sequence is CASSPGQPNSPLHF. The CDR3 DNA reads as TGTGCCAGCAGCCCCGGACAGCCTAATTCACCCCTCCACTTT.

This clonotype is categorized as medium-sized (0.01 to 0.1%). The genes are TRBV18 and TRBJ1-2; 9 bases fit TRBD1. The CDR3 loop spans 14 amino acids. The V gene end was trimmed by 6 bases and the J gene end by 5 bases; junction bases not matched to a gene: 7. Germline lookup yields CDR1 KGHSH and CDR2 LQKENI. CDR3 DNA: TGTGCCAGCTCGCAAAGCGGGACAGGGTATGGCTACACCTTC. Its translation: CASSQSGTGYGYTF. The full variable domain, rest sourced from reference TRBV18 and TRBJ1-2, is NAGVMQNPRHLVRRRGQEARLRCSPMKGHSHVYWYRQLPEEGLKFMVYLQKENIIDESGMPKERFSAEFPKEGPSILRIQQVVRGDSAAYFCASSQSGTGYGYTFGSGTRLTVV.